This TCR beta chain was documented in a study of blood T cells in healthy people across ages. Primed by a sample-barcoded 5' primer and a J-beta primer mix, a second PCR proceeded for roughly 7 to 11 cycles. TCRdb used MiXCR to reprocess the 5' RACE reads, holding one entry per CDR3 protein. The sample lists about 1.5 million distinct CDR3 sequences; 40% to 45% were seen once. This CDR3 is built from 17 residues. Germline CDR1 reads LGHNA; CDR2 reads YNFKEQ. V dropped 0 bases and J dropped 2 bases, with 14 bases sitting between them. The rearrangement joins TRBV4-2 to TRBJ2-4; D might be TRBD2 (5 bases). This clonotype originated in a young woman in good health. Material for sequencing was blood. Here the CDR3 DNA reads TGTGCCAGCAGCCAAGATCTTATGGGAGTCCCCAAAAACATTCAGTACTTC. This sequence encodes CASSQDLMGVPKNIQYF.